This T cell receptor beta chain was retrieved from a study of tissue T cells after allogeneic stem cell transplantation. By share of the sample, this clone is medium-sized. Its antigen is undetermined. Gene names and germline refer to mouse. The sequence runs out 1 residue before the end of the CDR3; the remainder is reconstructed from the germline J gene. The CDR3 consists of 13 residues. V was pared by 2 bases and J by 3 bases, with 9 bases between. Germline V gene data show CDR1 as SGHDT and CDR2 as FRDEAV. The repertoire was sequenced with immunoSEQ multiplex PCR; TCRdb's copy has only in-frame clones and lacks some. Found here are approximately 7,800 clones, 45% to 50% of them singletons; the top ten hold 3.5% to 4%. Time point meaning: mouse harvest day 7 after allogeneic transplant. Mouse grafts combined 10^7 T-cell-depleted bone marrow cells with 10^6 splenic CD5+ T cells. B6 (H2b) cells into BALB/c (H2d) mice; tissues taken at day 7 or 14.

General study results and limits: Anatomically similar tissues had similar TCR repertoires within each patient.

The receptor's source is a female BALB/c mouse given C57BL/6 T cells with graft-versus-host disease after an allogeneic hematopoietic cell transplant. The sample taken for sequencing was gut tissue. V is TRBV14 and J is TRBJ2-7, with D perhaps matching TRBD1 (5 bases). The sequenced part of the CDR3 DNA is TGTGCCAGCAGTTTGAGGGGTTTCTATGAACAGTAC. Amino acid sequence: CASSLRGFYEQY. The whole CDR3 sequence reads CASSLRGFYEQYF.